This TCR beta chain is from a study of graft-versus-host responses after intestinal transplantation. Study context: Those transplanted obtained multivisceral, liver-intestinal, or isolated intestinal grafts.

Per germline, CDR1 DFQATT and CDR2 SNEGSKA (reference sequence). There are 11 residues in the CDR3. General study results and limits: The authors found GvH clones in recipient marrow, some appearing first in ileum or blood. Peak circulating GvH clone levels tracked with early post-transplant HvG declines.

As regards this clone: The antigen is unknown.

Using immunoSEQ multiplex PCR, the repertoire was profiled, and TCRdb retains in-frame clones only, with some absent. This table has roughly 120,000 clones, around 94% appearing once. Sequenced material: unstimulated CD8+ T cells sorted from spleen or lymph node cells, taken before transplant. The gene calls are TRBV20-1 and TRBJ2-5, with a possible D match to TRBD2 (5 bases). The DNA end favors TRBJ2-7, so the J call may be wrong. This receptor was identified in a human donor who was the organ donor for an intestinal transplant. The CDR3: CSAQRRYEQYF. CDR3 nucleotides: TGCAGTGCTCAAAGGAGGTACGAGCAGTACTTC.